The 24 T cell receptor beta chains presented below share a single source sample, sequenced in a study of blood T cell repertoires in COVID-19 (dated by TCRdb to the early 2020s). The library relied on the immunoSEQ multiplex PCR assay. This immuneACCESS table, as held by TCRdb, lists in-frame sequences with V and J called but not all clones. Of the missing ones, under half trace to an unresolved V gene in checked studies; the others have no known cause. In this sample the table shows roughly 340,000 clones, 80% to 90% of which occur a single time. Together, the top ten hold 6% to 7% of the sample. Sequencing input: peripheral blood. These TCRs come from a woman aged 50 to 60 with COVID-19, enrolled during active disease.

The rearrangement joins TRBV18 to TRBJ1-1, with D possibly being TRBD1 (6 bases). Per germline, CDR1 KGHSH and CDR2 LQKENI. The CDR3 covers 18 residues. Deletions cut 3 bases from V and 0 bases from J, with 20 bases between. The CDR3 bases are TGTGCCAGCTCACCTCGAGGTTCAGGGCCAGGGGTGAACACTGAAGCTTTCTTT. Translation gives CASSPRGSGPGVNTEAFF.

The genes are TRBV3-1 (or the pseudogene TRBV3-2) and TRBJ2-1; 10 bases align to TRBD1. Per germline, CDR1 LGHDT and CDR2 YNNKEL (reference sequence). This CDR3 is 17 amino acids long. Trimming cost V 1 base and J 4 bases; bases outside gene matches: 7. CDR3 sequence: CASSQGLGQGRYNEQFF. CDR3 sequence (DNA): TGTGCCAGCAGCCAAGGGTTGGGACAGGGGCGGTACAATGAGCAGTTCTTC.

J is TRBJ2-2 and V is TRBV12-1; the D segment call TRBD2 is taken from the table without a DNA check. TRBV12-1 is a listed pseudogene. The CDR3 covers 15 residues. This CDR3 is CASSREGGSTGELFF. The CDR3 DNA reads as TGTGCCAGCAGCCGCGAGGGAGGAAGCACCGGGGAGCTGTTTTTT.

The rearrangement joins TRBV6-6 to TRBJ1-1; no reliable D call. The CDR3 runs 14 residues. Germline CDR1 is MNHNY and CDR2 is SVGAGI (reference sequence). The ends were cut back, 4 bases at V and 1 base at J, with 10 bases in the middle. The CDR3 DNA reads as TGTGCCAGCAGTTCCCAGGATAGGAACACTGAAGCTTTCTTT. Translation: CASSSQDRNTEAFF.

Written as DNA, the CDR3 is TGTGCCAGCTCAAACCAGGGGGGAGAGACCCAGTACTTC. This gives the protein CASSNQGGETQYF. V usage is TRBV18 and J usage is TRBJ2-5; weak D call: TRBD1 (7 bases). Trimming removed 5 bases from V and 4 bases from J, with 11 bases in between. The V gene's germline CDR1 is KGHSH and CDR2 LQKENI. The CDR3 covers 13 residues.

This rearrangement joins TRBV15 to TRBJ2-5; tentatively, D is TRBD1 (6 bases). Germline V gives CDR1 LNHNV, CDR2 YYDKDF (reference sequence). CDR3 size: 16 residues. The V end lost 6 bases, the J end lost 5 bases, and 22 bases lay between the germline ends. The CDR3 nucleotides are TGTGCCACCAGTGGGTCCGGGGTAGAAGACAGGGAGACCCAGTACTTC. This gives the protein CATSGSGVEDRETQYF.

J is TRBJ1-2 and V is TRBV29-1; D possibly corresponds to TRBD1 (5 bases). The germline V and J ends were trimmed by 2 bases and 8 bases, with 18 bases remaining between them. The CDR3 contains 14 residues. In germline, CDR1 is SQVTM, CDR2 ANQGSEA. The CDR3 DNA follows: TGCAGCGTTGAACGGACAATGAGAGGAGAAGGCTACACCTTC. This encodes CSVERTMRGEGYTF.

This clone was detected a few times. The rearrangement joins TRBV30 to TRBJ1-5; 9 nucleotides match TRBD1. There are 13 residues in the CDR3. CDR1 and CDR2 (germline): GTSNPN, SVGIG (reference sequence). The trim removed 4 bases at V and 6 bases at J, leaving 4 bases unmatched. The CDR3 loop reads CAWTQGQGQPQHF. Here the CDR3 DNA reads TGTGCCTGGACTCAGGGACAGGGTCAGCCCCAGCATTTT.

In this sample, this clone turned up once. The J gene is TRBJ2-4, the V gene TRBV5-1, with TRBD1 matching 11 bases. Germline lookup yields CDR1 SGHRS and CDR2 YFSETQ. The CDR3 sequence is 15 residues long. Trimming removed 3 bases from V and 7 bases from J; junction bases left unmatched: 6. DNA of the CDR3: TGCGCCAGCAGCTCGCCCGGGACAGGGGGTAACATTCAGTACTTC. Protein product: CASSSPGTGGNIQYF.

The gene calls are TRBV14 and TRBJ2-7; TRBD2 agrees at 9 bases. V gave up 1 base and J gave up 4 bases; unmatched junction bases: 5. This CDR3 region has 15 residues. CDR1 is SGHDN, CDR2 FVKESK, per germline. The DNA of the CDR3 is TGTGCCAGCAGCCAAGTTGAGCGGGAGGTATACGAGCAGTACTTC. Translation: CASSQVEREVYEQYF.

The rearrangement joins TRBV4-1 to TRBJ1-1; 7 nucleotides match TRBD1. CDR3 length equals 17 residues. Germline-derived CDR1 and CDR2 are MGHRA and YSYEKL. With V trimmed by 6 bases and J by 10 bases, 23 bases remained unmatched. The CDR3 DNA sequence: TGCGCCAGCAGTCGTACGTGGAGACAGGGTGGTCTTCTTGGAGCTTTCTTT. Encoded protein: CASSRTWRQGGLLGAFF.

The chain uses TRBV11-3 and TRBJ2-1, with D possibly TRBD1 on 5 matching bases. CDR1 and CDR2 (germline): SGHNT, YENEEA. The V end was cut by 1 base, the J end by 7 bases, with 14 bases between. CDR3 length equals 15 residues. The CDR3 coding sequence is TGTGCCAGCAGCTTAGGGAATCTTAGGGGTAATGAGCAGTTCTTC. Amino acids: CASSLGNLRGNEQFF.

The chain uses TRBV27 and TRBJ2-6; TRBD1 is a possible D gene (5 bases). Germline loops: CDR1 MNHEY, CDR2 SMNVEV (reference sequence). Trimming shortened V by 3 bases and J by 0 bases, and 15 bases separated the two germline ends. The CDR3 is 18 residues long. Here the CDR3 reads CASSFLGLYTSGANVLTF. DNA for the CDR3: TGTGCCAGCAGTTTTTTGGGGCTCTATACCTCTGGGGCCAACGTCCTGACTTTC.

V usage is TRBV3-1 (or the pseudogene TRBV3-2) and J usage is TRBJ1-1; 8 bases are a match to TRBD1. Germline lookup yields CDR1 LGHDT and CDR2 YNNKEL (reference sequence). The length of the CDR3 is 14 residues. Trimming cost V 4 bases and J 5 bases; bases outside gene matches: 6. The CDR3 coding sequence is TGTGCCAGCAGCCCGACAGGGGATGGGACTGAAGCTTTCTTT. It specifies CASSPTGDGTEAFF.

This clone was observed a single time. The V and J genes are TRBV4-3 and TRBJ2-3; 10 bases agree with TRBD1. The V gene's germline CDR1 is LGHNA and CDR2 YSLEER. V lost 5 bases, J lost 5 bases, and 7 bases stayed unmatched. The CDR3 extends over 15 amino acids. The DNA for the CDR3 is TGCGCCAGCAGCACACGACAGGGGGCTATAGATACGCAGTATTTT. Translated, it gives CASSTRQGAIDTQYF.

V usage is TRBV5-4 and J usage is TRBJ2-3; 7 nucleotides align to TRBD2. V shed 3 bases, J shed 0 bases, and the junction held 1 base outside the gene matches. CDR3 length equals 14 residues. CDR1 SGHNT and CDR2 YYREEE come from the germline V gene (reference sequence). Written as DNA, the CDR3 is TGTGCCAGCAGCTACGGGGGGAGCACAGATACGCAGTATTTT. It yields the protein CASSYGGSTDTQYF.

CDR3 in DNA: TGTGCCAGCAGCTTAACCCCCGGGAGGGAAAACGGGGAGCTGTTTTTT. Translating it yields CASSLTPGRENGELFF. The V and J genes are TRBV7-3 and TRBJ2-2; 8 bases match TRBD2. J was trimmed by 7 bases and V by 0 bases; bases with no gene match: 7. The CDR3 runs 16 residues. Germline-derived CDR1 and CDR2 are SGHTA and FQGTGA.

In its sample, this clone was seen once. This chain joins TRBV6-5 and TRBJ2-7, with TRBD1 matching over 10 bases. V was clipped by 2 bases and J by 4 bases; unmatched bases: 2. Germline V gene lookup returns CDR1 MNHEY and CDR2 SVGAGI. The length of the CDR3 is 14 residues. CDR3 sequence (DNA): TGTGCCAGCAGTTACCGGGGACAGGGGTACGAGCAGTACTTC. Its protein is CASSYRGQGYEQYF.

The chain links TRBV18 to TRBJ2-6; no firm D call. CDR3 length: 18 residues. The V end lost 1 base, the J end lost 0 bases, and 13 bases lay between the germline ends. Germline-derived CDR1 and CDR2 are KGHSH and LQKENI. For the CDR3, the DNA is TGTGCCAGCTCACCACGGAGCACGAGGAGCTCTGGGGCCAACGTCCTGACTTTC. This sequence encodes CASSPRSTRSSGANVLTF.

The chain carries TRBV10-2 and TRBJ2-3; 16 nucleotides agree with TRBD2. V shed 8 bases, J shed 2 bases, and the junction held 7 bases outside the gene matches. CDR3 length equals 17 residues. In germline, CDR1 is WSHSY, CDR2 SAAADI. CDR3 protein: CASSGTSGRAVTDTQYF. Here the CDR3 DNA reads TGCGCCAGCTCCGGGACTAGCGGGAGGGCGGTCACAGATACGCAGTATTTT.

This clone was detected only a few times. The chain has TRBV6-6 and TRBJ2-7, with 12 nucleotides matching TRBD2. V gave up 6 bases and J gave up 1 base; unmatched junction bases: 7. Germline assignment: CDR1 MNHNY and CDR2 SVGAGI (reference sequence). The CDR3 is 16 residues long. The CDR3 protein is CASSPRLAGVSYEQYF. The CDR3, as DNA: TGTGCCAGCAGCCCTCGACTAGCGGGAGTGTCCTACGAGCAGTACTTC.

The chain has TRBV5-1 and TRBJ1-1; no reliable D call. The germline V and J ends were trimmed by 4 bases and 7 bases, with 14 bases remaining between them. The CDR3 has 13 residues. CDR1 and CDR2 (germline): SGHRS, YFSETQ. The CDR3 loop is CASSNTNRVEAFF. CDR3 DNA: TGCGCCAGCAGCAATACAAACAGAGTTGAAGCTTTCTTT. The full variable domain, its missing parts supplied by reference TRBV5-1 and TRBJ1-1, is KAGVTQTPRYLIKTRGQQVTLSCSPISGHRSVSWYQQTPGQGLQFLFEYFSETQRNKGNFPGRFSGRQFSNSRSEMNVSTLELGDSALYLCASSNTNRVEAFFGQGTRLTVV.

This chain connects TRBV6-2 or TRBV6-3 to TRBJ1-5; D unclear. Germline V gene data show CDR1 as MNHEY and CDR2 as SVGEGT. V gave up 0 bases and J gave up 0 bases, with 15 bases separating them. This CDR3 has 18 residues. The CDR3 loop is CASSYSDRTVLSNQPQHF. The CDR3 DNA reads TGTGCCAGCAGTTACTCGGATAGGACTGTCCTTAGCAATCAGCCCCAGCATTTT.

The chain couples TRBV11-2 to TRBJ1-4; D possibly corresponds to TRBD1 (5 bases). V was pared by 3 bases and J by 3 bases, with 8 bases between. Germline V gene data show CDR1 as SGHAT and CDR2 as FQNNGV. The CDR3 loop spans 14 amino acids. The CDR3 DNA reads TGTGCCAGCAGCTTGGGGGGAGCTAATGAAAAACTGTTTTTT. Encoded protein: CASSLGGANEKLFF.